These 17 T cell receptor beta chains share one sample of origin, sequenced in a study of T-cell reconstitution after alpha-beta-depleted transplantation in children. Library preparation (for TCRbeta) was performed with unique molecular identifiers. TCRdb itself ran the PCR reads through MiXCR, one entry per CDR3 protein. The profile shows around 450,000 distinct CDR3 sequences, under 12% of them singletons. The sequences come from PBMCs, collected before TCRalphabeta/CD19-depleted stem cell transplant. The origin of the receptors is a child aged 2 to 15 with inherited bone marrow failure, due to receive a stem cell transplant.

A word on this clonotype: A much larger clonotype is one base distant, so this may be a read error. The chain recombines TRBV29-1 with TRBJ2-3, with 7 bases lining up with TRBD1. The J segment lost 2 bases and the V segment lost 0 bases, leaving 11 bases of the junction unmatched. The germline CDR1 and CDR2 sequences are SQVTM and ANQGSEA. The CDR3 runs 17 residues. The CDR3 DNA reads TGCAGCGTTGAAGATTGGGAGACAGGGTTGACCACAGATACGCAGTATTTT. Protein product: CSVEDWETGLTTDTQYF.

This clonotype was counted at least ten times. V gene TRBV7-9 combines with J gene TRBJ1-6; possibly TRBD1 for D (6 bases). Germline lookup yields CDR1 SEHNR and CDR2 FQNEAQ (reference sequence). The V and J ends lost 8 bases and 8 bases respectively, with 22 bases between them. The CDR3 has 16 amino acids. The CDR3 DNA reads TGTGCCAGCGCACTCCTGGGGTCCGGGGGCGATTCACCCCTCCACTTT. It specifies CASALLGSGGDSPLHF.

This clonotype occurred many times. This chain uses TRBV29-1 with TRBJ1-1, with 10 bases aligning to TRBD1. This CDR3 contains 13 residues. Germline CDR1 SQVTM, CDR2 ANQGSEA. With 6 bases clipped from V and 6 bases from J, the junction kept 7 bases outside the gene matches. The CDR3 reads CSVTGGASPEAFF. The CDR3 bases are TGCAGCGTGACAGGGGGCGCGTCCCCTGAAGCTTTCTTT.

This clonotype appeared a few times. V is TRBV12-3 or TRBV12-4 and J is TRBJ2-5, with a weak D call TRBD1 (6 bases). The CDR3 runs 13 residues. V lost 6 bases and J 0 bases, leaving 8 bases between the germline ends. The CDR3 DNA is TGTGCCAGCAGCGGACAGAACCAAGAGACCCAGTACTTC. It translates to CASSGQNQETQYF.

This clonotype came up a few times. This chain links TRBV5-8 with TRBJ2-2, with TRBD2 matching over 7 bases. Trimming cost V 1 base and J 2 bases; bases outside gene matches: 11. This CDR3 region has 18 residues. Germline-derived CDR1 and CDR2 are SGHTS and YDEGEE. CDR3 in DNA: TGTGCCAGCAGCTTGTGGCCCCGGCTAGCGGATAACACCGGGGAGCTGTTTTTT. Amino acid sequence: CASSLWPRLADNTGELFF. Using reference TRBV5-8 and TRBJ2-2 for the parts outside the CDR3, the full variable domain is EAGVTQSPTHLIKTRGQQATLRCSPISGHTSVYWYQQALGLGLQFLLWYDEGEERNRGNFPPRFSGRQFPNYSSELNVNALELEDSALYLCASSLWPRLADNTGELFFGEGSRLTVL.

This clonotype has a count of ten or more. The chain combines TRBV7-9 with TRBJ2-1; tentatively, D is TRBD2 (5 bases). Germline assignment: CDR1 SEHNR and CDR2 FQNEAQ (reference sequence). The CDR3 consists of 16 residues. Trimming removed 5 bases at V and 9 bases at J, with 23 bases between. The CDR3 DNA follows: TGTGCCAGCAGCCTTTATCATTTTTGGTGGGAGACTGAGCAGTTCTTC. Protein product: CASSLYHFWWETEQFF.

The CDR3 DNA sequence: TGTGCCAGCAGTTATAGGGACTACCAAATCACAGATACGCAGTATTTT. Residues: CASSYRDYQITDTQYF. The genes are TRBV6-2 or TRBV6-3 and TRBJ2-3, with 7 bases that match TRBD2. CDR1 is MNHEY, CDR2 SVGEGT, per germline. V lost 3 bases to trimming and J lost 2 bases; unmatched junction nucleotides: 8. This CDR3 has 16 amino acids.

The V and J genes are TRBV28 and TRBJ1-2, with TRBD1 as a possible D gene (6 bases). The CDR3 loop spans 15 amino acids. The germline gives CDR1 MDHEN, CDR2 SYDVKM. Trimming took 6 bases from V and 5 from J, leaving 19 bases between them. The CDR3 sequence: CASRSLRGGFYGYTF. In nucleotides, the CDR3 is TGTGCCAGCAGATCCCTACGGGGGGGCTTTTATGGCTACACCTTC.

Ten or more counts support this clonotype. The chain couples TRBV11-1 to TRBJ2-5; the D gene is possibly TRBD2 (6 bases). V was cut by 5 bases and J by 2 bases, with 24 bases left in between. Germline V CDR1 and CDR2: SGHAT, FQDESV (reference sequence). The CDR3 contains 18 residues. This CDR3 is CASSHSGLERGPQETQYF. For the CDR3, the DNA is TGTGCCAGCAGCCACTCGGGACTGGAGAGAGGCCCACAAGAGACCCAGTACTTC.

As regards this clonotype: One end of the junction fails to match germline, which may point to a read error. The CDR3 spells CASSEYCPILGRHRGPYNSPLHF. The CDR3 DNA follows: TGTGCCAGCAGTGAATATTGCCCTATATTGGGTCGACATAGGGGTCCTTATAATTCCCCCCTCCACTTT. V usage is TRBV25-1 and J usage is TRBJ1-6; a possible D gene is TRBD1 (5 bases). CDR1 MGHDK and CDR2 SYGVNS come from the germline V gene. The CDR3 contains 23 residues.

This clonotype was recorded many times. The CDR3 spells CASGILAEETQYF. In nucleotides, the CDR3 is TGCGCCAGCGGGATACTAGCTGAGGAGACCCAGTACTTC. The chain employs TRBV4-3 and TRBJ2-5; D may be TRBD2 (6 bases). Germline lookup yields CDR1 LGHNA and CDR2 YSLEER. The germline V and J ends were trimmed by 8 bases and 5 bases, with 15 bases remaining between them. CDR3 size: 13 residues.

This clonotype was detected a few times. The chain carries TRBV14 and TRBJ2-1; D is uncertain. Germline CDR1 and CDR2: SGHDN and FVKESK. Trimming cost V 2 bases and J 11 bases, with 13 bases left between them. There are 13 residues in the CDR3. The CDR3: CASSQLRLSKQFF. CDR3 sequence (DNA): TGTGCCAGCAGCCAACTTCGCCTTTCAAAGCAGTTCTTC. Complete variable domain (other parts from reference TRBV14 and TRBJ2-1): EAGVTQFPSHSVIEKGQTVTLRCDPISGHDNLYWYRRVMGKEIKFLLHFVKESKQDESGMPNNRFLAERTGGTYSTLKVQPAELEDSGVYFCASSQLRLSKQFFGPGTRLTVL.

This CDR3 is CATSRVPGWVAGDRSSYNEQFF. The CDR3, as DNA: TGTGCCACCAGCAGAGTGCCTGGATGGGTAGCGGGAGACCGAAGCTCCTACAATGAGCAGTTCTTC. V is TRBV15 and J is TRBJ2-1, with 9 bases that match TRBD2. Germline loops: CDR1 LNHNV, CDR2 YYDKDF (reference sequence). The CDR3 has 22 amino acids. V shed 1 base, J shed 0 bases, and the junction held 19 bases outside the gene matches.

On this clonotype: A much larger clone differs by one base, so this may be a read error. This sequence joins TRBV4-2 and TRBJ2-7; 7 bases line up with TRBD1. This CDR3 has 15 residues. J lost 1 base, V lost 4 bases, and 7 bases had no gene match. Germline lookup yields CDR1 LGHNA and CDR2 YNFKEQ. The CDR3 spells CASSRLGQKSYEQYF. The CDR3 DNA is TGTGCCAGCAGCCGGTTGGGACAGAAGTCCTACGAGCAGTACTTC.

Concerning this clonotype: A read error is possible here, since a much larger clone lies one base away. The chain combines TRBV10-3 with TRBJ2-7; no reliable D call. This CDR3 spans 13 amino acids. Germline V gene lookup returns CDR1 ENHRY and CDR2 SYGVKD. Trimming shortened V by 5 bases and J by 1 base, and 9 bases separated the two germline ends. CDR3 region: CAISPYPSYEQYF. CDR3 nucleotide sequence: TGTGCCATCAGTCCTTACCCGTCCTACGAGCAGTACTTC.

Only a few counts were recorded for this clonotype. The chain combines TRBV30 with TRBJ2-7; D is perhaps TRBD1 (5 bases). Trimming shortened V by 5 bases and J by 3 bases, and 8 bases separated the two germline ends. This CDR3 has 11 amino acids. The germline V gene has CDR1 GTSNPN and CDR2 SVGIG (reference sequence). The CDR3 DNA follows: TGTGCCTGGCAAGACAGCTACGAGCAGTACTTC. Encoded protein: CAWQDSYEQYF.

This clonotype was seen repeatedly, ten times or more. The V gene is TRBV7-8, the J gene TRBJ2-5; D is undetermined. Trimming took 2 bases from V and 5 from J, leaving 12 bases between them. This CDR3 has 14 amino acids. CDR1 is SGHVS, CDR2 FQNEAQ, per germline. CDR3 in DNA: TGTGCCAGCAGCTTACCGTCACGGCGGGAGACCCAGTACTTC. As protein: CASSLPSRRETQYF.